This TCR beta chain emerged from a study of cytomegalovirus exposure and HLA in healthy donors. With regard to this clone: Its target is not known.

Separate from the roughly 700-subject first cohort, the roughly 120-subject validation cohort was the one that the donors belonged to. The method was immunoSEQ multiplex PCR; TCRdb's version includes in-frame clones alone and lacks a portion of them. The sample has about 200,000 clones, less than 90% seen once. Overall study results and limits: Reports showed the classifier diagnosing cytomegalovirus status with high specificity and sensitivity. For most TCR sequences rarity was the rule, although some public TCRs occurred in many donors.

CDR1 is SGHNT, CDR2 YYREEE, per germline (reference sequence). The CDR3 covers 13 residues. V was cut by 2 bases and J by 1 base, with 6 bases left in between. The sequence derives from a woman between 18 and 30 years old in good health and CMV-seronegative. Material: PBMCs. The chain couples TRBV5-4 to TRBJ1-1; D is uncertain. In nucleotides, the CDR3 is TGTGCCAGCAGCTTTACACCGAACACTGAAGCTTTCTTT. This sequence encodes CASSFTPNTEAFF.